This T cell receptor beta chain is from a study of PD-1 blockade in mismatch repair-deficient tumors. Mismatch repair deficiency was confirmed in all patients, by PCR or immunohistochemistry. The TCR-sequenced patients were a few responders to pembrolizumab. To note about this clone: As yet, its antigen is unknown.

The method was immunoSEQ multiplex PCR; TCRdb's version includes in-frame clones alone and lacks a portion of them. The sample shows approximately 110,000 clones, more than 60% of them seen only once. Study-wide findings and caveats: Tumor-resident clones, often undetectable pretreatment in blood, expanded then contracted after pembrolizumab.

The clonotype comes from an adult with mismatch repair-deficient cancer. The sequencing used peripheral blood, collected approximately 14 months after starting pembrolizumab.

The CDR3 nucleotides are TGTGCCAGCGACCGGAGCGGAGAGTACAATGAGCAGTTCTTC. As protein: CASDRSGEYNEQFF. J is TRBJ2-1 and V is TRBV9; a weak D match, TRBD2 (5 bases). V was shortened by 7 bases and J by 4 bases, with 15 bases between the two germline ends. CDR1 and CDR2 from the germline V gene are SGDLS and YYNGEE. There are 14 residues in the CDR3.